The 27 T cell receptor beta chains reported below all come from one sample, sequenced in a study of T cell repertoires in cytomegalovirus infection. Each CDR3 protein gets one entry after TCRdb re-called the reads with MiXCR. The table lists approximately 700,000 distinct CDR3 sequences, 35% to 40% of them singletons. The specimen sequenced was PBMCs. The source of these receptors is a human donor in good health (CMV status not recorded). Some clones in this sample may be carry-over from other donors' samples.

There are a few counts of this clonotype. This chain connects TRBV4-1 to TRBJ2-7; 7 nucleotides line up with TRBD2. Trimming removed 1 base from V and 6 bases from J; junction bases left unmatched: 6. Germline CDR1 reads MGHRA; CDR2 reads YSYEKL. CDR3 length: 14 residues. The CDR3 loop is CASSQVGREGEQYF. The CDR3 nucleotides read TGCGCCAGCAGCCAAGTGGGCAGGGAGGGCGAGCAGTACTTC.

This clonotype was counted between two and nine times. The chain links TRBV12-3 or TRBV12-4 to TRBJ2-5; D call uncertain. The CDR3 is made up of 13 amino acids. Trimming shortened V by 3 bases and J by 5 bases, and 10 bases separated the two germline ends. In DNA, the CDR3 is TGTGCCAGCAGTTTGCCAGCCACGGAGACCCAGTACTTC. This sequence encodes CASSLPATETQYF.

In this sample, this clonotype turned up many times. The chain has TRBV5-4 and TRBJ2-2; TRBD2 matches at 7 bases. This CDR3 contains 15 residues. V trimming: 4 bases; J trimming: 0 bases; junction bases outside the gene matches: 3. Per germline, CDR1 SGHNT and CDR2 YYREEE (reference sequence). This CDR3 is CASSPGLTNTGELFF. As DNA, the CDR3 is TGTGCCAGCAGCCCGGGACTAACGAACACCGGGGAGCTGTTTTTT.

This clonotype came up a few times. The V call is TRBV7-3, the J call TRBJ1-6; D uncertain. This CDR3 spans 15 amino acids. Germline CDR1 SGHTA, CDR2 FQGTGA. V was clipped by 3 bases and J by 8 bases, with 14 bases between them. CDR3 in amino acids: CASSFGRGVDSPLHF. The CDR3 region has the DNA TGTGCCAGCAGCTTCGGACGGGGTGTGGATTCACCCCTCCACTTT.

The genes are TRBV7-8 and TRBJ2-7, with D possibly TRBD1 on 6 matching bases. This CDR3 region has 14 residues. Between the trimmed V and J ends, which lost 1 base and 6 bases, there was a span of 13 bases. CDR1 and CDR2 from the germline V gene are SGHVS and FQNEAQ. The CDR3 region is CASSLVSEGVEQYF. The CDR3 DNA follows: TGTGCCAGCAGCTTAGTTTCAGAGGGGGTCGAGCAGTACTTC.

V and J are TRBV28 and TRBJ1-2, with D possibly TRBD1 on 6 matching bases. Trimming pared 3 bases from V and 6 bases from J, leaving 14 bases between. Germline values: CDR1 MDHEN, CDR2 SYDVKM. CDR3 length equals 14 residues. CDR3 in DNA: TGTGCCAGCAGTTTCGGGGCAGGGGTGGATGGCTACACCTTC. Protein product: CASSFGAGVDGYTF.

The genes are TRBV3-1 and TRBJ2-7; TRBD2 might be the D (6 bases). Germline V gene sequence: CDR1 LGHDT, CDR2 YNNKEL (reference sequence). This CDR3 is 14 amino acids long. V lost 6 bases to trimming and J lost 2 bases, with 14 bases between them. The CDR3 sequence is CASSLGLPAYEQYF. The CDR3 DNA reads TGTGCCAGCAGTCTGGGACTGCCGGCCTACGAGCAGTACTTC.

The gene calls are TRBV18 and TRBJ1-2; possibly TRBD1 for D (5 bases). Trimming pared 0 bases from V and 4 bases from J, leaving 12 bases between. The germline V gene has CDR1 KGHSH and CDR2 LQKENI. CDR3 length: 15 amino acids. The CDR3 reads CASSPPSGPGYGYTF. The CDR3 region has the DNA TGTGCCAGCTCACCACCGTCGGGACCGGGCTATGGCTACACCTTC. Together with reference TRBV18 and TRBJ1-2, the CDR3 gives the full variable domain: NAGVMQNPRHLVRRRGQEARLRCSPMKGHSHVYWYRQLPEEGLKFMVYLQKENIIDESGMPKERFSAEFPKEGPSILRIQQVVRGDSAAYFCASSPPSGPGYGYTFGSGTRLTVV.

CDR3 region: CASSLVRSWASLSTDTQYF. CDR3 nucleotides: TGTGCCAGCAGTTTAGTTAGAAGTTGGGCAAGTCTTAGCACAGATACGCAGTATTTT. This chain joins TRBV28 and TRBJ2-3; no reliable D call. V lost 2 bases, J lost 0 bases, and 21 bases lay in between. This CDR3 is 19 amino acids long. Germline values: CDR1 MDHEN, CDR2 SYDVKM.

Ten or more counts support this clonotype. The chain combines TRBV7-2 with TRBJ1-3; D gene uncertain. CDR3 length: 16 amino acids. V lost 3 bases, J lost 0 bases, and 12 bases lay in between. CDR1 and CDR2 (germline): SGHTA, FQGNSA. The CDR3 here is CASSLPSPLSGNTIYF. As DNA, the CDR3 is TGTGCCAGCAGCTTGCCCAGTCCCCTCTCTGGAAACACCATATATTTT.

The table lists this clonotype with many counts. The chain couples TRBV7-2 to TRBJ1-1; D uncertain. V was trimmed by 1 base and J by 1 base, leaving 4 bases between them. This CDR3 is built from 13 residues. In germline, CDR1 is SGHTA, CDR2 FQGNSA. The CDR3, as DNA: TGTGCCAGCAGCTTAGGTTGGAACACTGAAGCTTTCTTT. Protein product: CASSLGWNTEAFF.

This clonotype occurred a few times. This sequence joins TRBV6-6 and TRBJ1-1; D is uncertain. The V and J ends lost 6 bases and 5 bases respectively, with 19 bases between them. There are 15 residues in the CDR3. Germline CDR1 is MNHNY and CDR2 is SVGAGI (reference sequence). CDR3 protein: CASSPTLGGRTEAFF. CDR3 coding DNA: TGTGCCAGCAGCCCTACCCTAGGAGGCAGGACTGAAGCTTTCTTT.

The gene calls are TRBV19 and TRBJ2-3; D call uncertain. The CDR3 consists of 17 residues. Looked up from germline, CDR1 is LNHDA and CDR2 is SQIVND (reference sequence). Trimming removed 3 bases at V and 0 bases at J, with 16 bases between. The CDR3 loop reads CASSIGPVFTSTDTQYF. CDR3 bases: TGTGCCAGTAGTATTGGACCGGTATTCACTAGCACAGATACGCAGTATTTT.

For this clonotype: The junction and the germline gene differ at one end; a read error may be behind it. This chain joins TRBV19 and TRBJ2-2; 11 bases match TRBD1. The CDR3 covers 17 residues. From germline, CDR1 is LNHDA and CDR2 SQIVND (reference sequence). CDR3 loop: CARSIRDRGSVVGELFF. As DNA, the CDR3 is TGTGCCCGTAGTATAAGGGACAGGGGGTCGGTGGTCGGGGAGCTGTTTTTT. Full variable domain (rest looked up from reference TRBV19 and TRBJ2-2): DGGITQSPKYLFRKEGQNVTLSCEQNLNHDAMYWYRQDPGQGLRLIYYSQIVNDFQKGDIAEGYSVSREKKESFPLTVTSAQKNPTAFYLCARSIRDRGSVVGELFFGEGSRLTVL.

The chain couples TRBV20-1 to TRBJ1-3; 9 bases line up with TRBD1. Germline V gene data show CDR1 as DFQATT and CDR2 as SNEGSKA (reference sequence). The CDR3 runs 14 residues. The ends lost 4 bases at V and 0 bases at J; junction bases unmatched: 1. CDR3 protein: CSATGQGSGNTIYF. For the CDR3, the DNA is TGCAGTGCTACGGGACAGGGCTCTGGAAACACCATATATTTT.

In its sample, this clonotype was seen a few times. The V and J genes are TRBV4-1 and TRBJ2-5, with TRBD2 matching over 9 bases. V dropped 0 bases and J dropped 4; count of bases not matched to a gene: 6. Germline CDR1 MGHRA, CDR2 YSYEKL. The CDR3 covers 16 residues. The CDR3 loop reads CASSQDPAGGRETQYF. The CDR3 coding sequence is TGCGCCAGCAGCCAAGATCCGGCGGGAGGGCGAGAGACCCAGTACTTC.

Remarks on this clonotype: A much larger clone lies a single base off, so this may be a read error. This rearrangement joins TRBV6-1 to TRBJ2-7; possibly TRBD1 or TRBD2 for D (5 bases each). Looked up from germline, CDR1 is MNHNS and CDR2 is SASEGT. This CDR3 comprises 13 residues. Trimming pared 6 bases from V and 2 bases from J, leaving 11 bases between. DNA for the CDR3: TGTGCCAGCAGGGACATGGGGGCCTACGAGCAGTACTTC. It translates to CASRDMGAYEQYF.

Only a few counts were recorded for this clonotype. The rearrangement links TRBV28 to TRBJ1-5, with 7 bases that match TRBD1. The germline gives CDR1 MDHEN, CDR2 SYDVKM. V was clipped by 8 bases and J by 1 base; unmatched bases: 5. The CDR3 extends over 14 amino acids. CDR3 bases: TGTGCCAGCGGACGACAGGGCAGCAATCAGCCCCAGCATTTT. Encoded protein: CASGRQGSNQPQHF.

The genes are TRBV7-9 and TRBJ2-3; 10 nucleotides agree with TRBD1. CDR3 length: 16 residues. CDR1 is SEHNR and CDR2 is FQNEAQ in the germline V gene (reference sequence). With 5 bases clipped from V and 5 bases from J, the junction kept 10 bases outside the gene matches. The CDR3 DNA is TGTGCCAGCAGCCCTAACCGGGACAGGGGTTTAGATACGCAGTATTTT. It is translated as CASSPNRDRGLDTQYF.

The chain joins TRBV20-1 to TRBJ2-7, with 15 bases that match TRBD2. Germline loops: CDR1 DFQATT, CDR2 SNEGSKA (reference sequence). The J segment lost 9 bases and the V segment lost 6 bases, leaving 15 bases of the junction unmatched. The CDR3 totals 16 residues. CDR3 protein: CSAEQSGLAGGPRQYF. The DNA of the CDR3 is TGCAGTGCAGAGCAGAGCGGACTAGCGGGAGGGCCCCGGCAGTACTTC.

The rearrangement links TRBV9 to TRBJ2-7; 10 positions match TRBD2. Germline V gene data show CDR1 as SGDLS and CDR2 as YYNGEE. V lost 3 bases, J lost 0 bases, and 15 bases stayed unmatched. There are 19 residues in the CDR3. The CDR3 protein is CASSGATSGTTFSSYEQYF. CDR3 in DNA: TGTGCCAGCAGCGGGGCCACTAGCGGGACCACCTTTAGCTCCTACGAGCAGTACTTC.

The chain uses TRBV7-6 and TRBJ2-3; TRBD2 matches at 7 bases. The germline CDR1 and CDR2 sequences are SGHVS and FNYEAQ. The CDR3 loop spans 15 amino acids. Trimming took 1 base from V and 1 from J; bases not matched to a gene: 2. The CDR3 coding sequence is TGTGCCAGCAGCTTAGTCCGGGGGGGCACAGATACGCAGTATTTT. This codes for CASSLVRGGTDTQYF.

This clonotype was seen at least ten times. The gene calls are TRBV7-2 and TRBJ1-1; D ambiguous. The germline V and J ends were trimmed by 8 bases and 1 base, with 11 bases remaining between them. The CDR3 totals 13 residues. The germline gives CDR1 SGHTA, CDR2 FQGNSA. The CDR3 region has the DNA TGTGCCAGCCTACCCAGACCGAACACTGAAGCTTTCTTT. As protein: CASLPRPNTEAFF. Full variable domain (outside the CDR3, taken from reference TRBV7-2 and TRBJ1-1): GAGVSQSPSNKVTEKGKDVELRCDPISGHTALYWYRQSLGQGLEFLIYFQGNSAPDKSGLPSDRFSAERTGGSVSTLTIQRTQQEDSAVYLCASLPRPNTEAFFGQGTRLTVV.

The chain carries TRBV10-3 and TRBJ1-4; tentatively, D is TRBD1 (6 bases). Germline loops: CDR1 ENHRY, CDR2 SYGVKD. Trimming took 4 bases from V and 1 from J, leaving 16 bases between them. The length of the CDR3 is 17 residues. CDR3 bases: TGTGCCATCAGTGGCGGCAGGGGATCCGGAACTAATGAAAAACTGTTTTTT. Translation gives CAISGGRGSGTNEKLFF.

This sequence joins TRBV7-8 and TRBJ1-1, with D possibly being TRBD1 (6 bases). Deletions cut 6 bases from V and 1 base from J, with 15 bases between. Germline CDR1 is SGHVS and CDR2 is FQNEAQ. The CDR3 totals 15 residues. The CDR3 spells CASSIGGGENTEAFF. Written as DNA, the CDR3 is TGTGCCAGCAGTATAGGGGGTGGGGAGAACACTGAAGCTTTCTTT.

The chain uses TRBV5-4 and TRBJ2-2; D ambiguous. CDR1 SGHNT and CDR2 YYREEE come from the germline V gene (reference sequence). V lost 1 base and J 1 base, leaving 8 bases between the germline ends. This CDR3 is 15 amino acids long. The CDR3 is CASSLLQQNTGELFF. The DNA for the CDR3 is TGTGCCAGCAGCTTGTTACAACAGAACACCGGGGAGCTGTTTTTT.

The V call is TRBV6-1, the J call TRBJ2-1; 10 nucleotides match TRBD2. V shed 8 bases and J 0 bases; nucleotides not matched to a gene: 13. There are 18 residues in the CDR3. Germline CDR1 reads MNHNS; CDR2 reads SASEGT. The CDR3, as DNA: TGTGCCAGCCGTAGGGCTAGCGGGAGAGTGAGCTCCTACAATGAGCAGTTCTTC. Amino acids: CASRRASGRVSSYNEQFF.